This TCR beta chain comes out of a study of beta chain features in type 1 diabetes. Study conclusions and caveats: TCRB CDR3 length was moderately but significantly reduced in all four CD4+ subsets of Type 1 diabetes patients. Type 1 diabetes patients had fewer VDJ junction insertions and more deletions.

Isolated RNA was reverse transcribed in full, so expressed TCRB transcripts were sequenced. Read counts averaged around 3.6 million for samples of naive, central memory and regulatory T cells. The protocol was immunoSEQ multiplex PCR, while the TCRdb copy is restricted to in-frame clones and leaves out a portion. The data show about 150,000 clones, about 8% seen once. Sort purity for all populations was recorded as exceeding 98%. As for this clone: Its antigen is not identified.

From germline, CDR1 is SGHTA and CDR2 FQGTGA. This CDR3 has 14 residues. The J segment lost 5 bases and the V segment lost 6 bases, leaving 9 bases of the junction unmatched. The specimen sequenced was central memory CD4+ T cells from blood. This sequence originates from a woman in her 40s with type 1 diabetes. This rearrangement joins TRBV7-3 to TRBJ2-7, with 8 positions matching TRBD2. CDR3 sequence reads: CASSPGLGIDEQYF. CDR3 DNA sequence: TGTGCCAGCAGTCCGGGACTAGGAATTGACGAGCAGTACTTC. The full variable domain, in which reference TRBV7-3 and TRBJ2-7 provide the parts outside the CDR3, is GAGVSQTPSNKVTEKGKYVELRCDPISGHTALYWYRQSLGQGPEFLIYFQGTGAADDSGLPNDRFFAVRPEGSVSTLKIQRTERGDSAVYLCASSPGLGIDEQYFGPGTRLTVT.